This TCR beta chain was documented in a study of CD8+ T cells in alopecia areata. Turning to the study itself: Twice a day, 5 to 10 mg of oral tofacitinib was administered to treated patients. The study's findings and limits: Whereas mice showed it more clearly, TCR sharing across patients was murkier, possibly because of HLA. Scalp samples also yield sequences of resident alphabeta T cells from normal skin.

Reverse transcribed after extraction, RNA yielded cDNA as the sequencing template. The protocol was immunoSEQ multiplex PCR, while the TCRdb copy is restricted to in-frame clones and leaves out a portion. The sample lists hundreds of thousands of clones; about 53% were seen once. In germline, CDR1 is SGHTA, CDR2 FQGNSA. The CDR3 extends over 15 amino acids. The germline V and J ends were trimmed by 4 bases and 5 bases, with 15 bases remaining between them. Points on this clone: Its target is not known.

V gene TRBV7-2 combines with J gene TRBJ1-5; perhaps TRBD1 as D (5 bases). This sequence was found in a human donor with alopecia areata. This material consisted of CD4+ T cells sorted from blood, taken at week 0. The CDR3 coding sequence is TGTGCCAGCAGCTCTTTCGGATCGGGGCATCAGCCCCAGCATTTT. It codes for CASSSFGSGHQPQHF.